The rows below give T cell receptor beta chains drawn from one sample of a study of tumor-infiltrating lymphocytes in oesophageal squamous cell carcinoma. TCRdb analysed the PCR reads with MiXCR anew, one entry per CDR3 protein. The profile shows 19,000 or so distinct CDR3 sequences, approximately 40% of them singletons. Sequencing was done on a sample of blood. Receptor source: a male donor with esophageal squamous cell carcinoma. The CDR3 runs from the conserved cysteine through the conserved F or W. A D gene is named only where the DNA matches it firmly. Clone size is not always given. Where it is, it says once, few, many or a class for expanded clones.

clone size,V gene,J gene,D gene,CDR3 DNA,CDR3 protein
NA,TRBV12-3/TRBV12-4,TRBJ2-1,NA,TGTGCCAGCAGCTTTTCGGCCTTTGGTGAGCAGTTCTTC,CASSFSAFGEQFF
NA,TRBV7-2,TRBJ2-4,NA,TGTGCCAGCAGCTTAGCGGGGAGCAGTCAACCGGTCAAAAACATTCAGTACTTC,CASSLAGSSQPVKNIQYF
few,TRBV4-1,TRBJ1-4,NA,TGCGCCAGCAGCCTCAGGTGGGAGGCGACAGCAACTAATGAAAAACTGTTTTTT,CASSLRWEATATNEKLFF
NA,TRBV20-1,TRBJ1-4,TRBD1,TGCAGTGCTGTACTAGGGACAGGGGGAGGTGAAAAACTGTTTTTT,CSAVLGTGGGEKLFF
NA,TRBV7-2,TRBJ2-7,NA,TGTGCCAGCAGCTTAGGCCCTAGTAGGTACGAGCAGTACTTC,CASSLGPSRYEQYF
many,TRBV14,TRBJ2-7,NA,TGTGCCAGCAGCCAAGCCACCGGGCCCCGTCGATACGAGCAGTACTTC,CASSQATGPRRYEQYF
NA,TRBV6-2/TRBV6-3,TRBJ1-1,NA,TGTGCCAGCAGTTACTCGATCAACACTGAAGCTTTCTTT,CASSYSINTEAFF
medium-sized,TRBV6-1,TRBJ2-5,TRBD1,TGTGCCAGCAGACCGGGACAGAATCAAGAGACCCAGTACTTC,CASRPGQNQETQYF
NA,TRBV3-1,TRBJ2-2,TRBD1,TGTGCCAGCAGCCGCTGGGGACAGGGGAACACCGGGGAGCTGTTTTTT,CASSRWGQGNTGELFF
NA,TRBV7-6,TRBJ2-5,NA,TGTGCCAGCAGCTCCAGCGGGCAAGAGACCCAGTACTTC,CASSSSGQETQYF
NA,TRBV11-2,TRBJ1-1,TRBD1,TGTGCCAGCAGCTTAGTACAGGGGCCCATATCCTACGAGCAGTTCTTT,CASSLVQGPISYEQFF
few,TRBV12-3/TRBV12-4,TRBJ2-7,TRBD1,TGTGCCAGCAGCAGGACAGGGTCCCACGAGCAGTACTTC,CASSRTGSHEQYF
NA,TRBV7-2,TRBJ2-7,TRBD2,TGTGCCAGCAGCTCCTTGGAGGGACTAGCGGTCTACAATGAGCAGTACTTC,CASSSLEGLAVYNEQYF
NA,TRBV27,TRBJ2-3,NA,TGTGCCAGCAGAAGAGACAGTAACACAGATACGCAGTATTTT,CASRRDSNTDTQYF
NA,TRBV7-2,TRBJ2-1,TRBD1,TGTGCCAGCAGCTTGGGACAGGGTTCCTACAATGAGCAGTTCTTC,CASSLGQGSYNEQFF
NA,TRBV18,TRBJ1-5,NA,TGTGCCAGCTCACCAGGACGACTCGACCCCCAGCATTTT,CASSPGRLDPQHF
NA,TRBV28,TRBJ1-5,NA,TGTGCCAGCAGTTTAGGGACGGAGGTACGGCCCCAGCATTTT,CASSLGTEVRPQHF
NA,TRBV5-1,TRBJ2-3,TRBD2,TGCGCCAGCAGCTACCGGCGGGAGGGAGGAGATACGCAGTATTTT,CASSYRREGGDTQYF
medium-sized,TRBV7-3,TRBJ2-5,TRBD1,TGTGCCAGCAGCGGCGACAGGGGGGGAATAGAGACCCAGTACTTC,CASSGDRGGIETQYF
few,TRBV7-2,TRBJ1-2,NA,TGTGCCAGCAGCGTACAGGGTGGGTATGGCTACACCTTC,CASSVQGGYGYTF
few,TRBV6-1,TRBJ2-1,NA,TGTGCCAGCATCGTTTCGGGGGCTAACAATGAGCAGTTCTTC,CASIVSGANNEQFF
NA,TRBV7-4,TRBJ2-5,NA,TGTGCCAGCAGCTTAGCCCGACTAGGCCAAGAGACCCAGTACTTC,CASSLARLGQETQYF
few,TRBV7-8,TRBJ2-5,NA,TGTGCCAGCAGGTTTAATACGGGGACTCAAACCCAGTACTTC,CASRFNTGTQTQYF
few,TRBV7-3,TRBJ2-5,NA,TGTGCCAGCAGCGAAGGGCCTGAAGAGACCCAGTACTTC,CASSEGPEETQYF
once,TRBV7-2,TRBJ2-7,TRBD1,TGTGCCAGCAGCCCGCCGGGACAGGGGGGAACCTACGAGCAGTACTTC,CASSPPGQGGTYEQYF
NA,TRBV7-2,TRBJ2-3,NA,TGTGCCAGCAGCTTAGTGGTGCTGGAGGGCGCCGGGGAGCTGTATTTT,CASSLVVLEGAGELYF
NA,TRBV2,TRBJ2-3,NA,TGTGCCAGCAGTGATCCCCGGCAGCAGGGGCCAGATACGCAGTATTTT,CASSDPRQQGPDTQYF
many,TRBV19,TRBJ2-7,TRBD1,TGTGCCAGTAGCCTCGCCGGGACAGGGGCAGGGGTCTGGGAGCAGTACTTC,CASSLAGTGAGVWEQYF
few,TRBV7-2,TRBJ2-2,TRBD1,TGTGCCAGCAGCTTAGGAGGACAGGGTTCGGGCGGGGAGCTGTTTTTT,CASSLGGQGSGGELFF
once,TRBV6-5,TRBJ2-7,NA,TGTGCCAGCAATTCGGGCTACGAGCAGTACTTC,CASNSGYEQYF
many,TRBV14,TRBJ2-3,NA,TGTGCCAGCAGCCAAGCTCTAGCTGCAGATACGCAGTATTTT,CASSQALAADTQYF
many,TRBV28,TRBJ2-7,NA,TGTGCCAGCAGTTCTCCACCCCCGGCCTACGAGCAGTACTTC,CASSSPPPAYEQYF
NA,TRBV7-8,TRBJ2-4,NA,TGTGCCACCCACTCCGGACAGTATAATTCACCCCTCCACTTC,CATHSGQYNSPLHF
NA,TRBV7-4,TRBJ2-7,NA,TGTGCCAGCAGCTTAGGTCCGGGAAGCTCCTACGAGCAGTACTTC,CASSLGPGSSYEQYF
NA,TRBV7-9,TRBJ1-4,NA,TGTGCCAGCAGCCAAGGGGATAAGCAGTTTTTT,CASSQGDKQFF
many,TRBV6-1,TRBJ2-2,NA,TGTGCCAGCAGCCGACAGAGGGCTTCCGCCGGGGAGCTGTTTTTT,CASSRQRASAGELFF
once,TRBV3-1,TRBJ1-1,NA,TGTGCCAGCAGCCCTCTTAGGGGGACTGAAGCTTTCTTT,CASSPLRGTEAFF
NA,TRBV5-4,TRBJ2-5,TRBD2,TGTGCCAGCAGCTTGGCTGGACTAGCGGTCCAAGAGACCCAGTACTTC,CASSLAGLAVQETQYF
NA,TRBV27,TRBJ2-3,NA,TGTGCCAGCAGTCCAAGACAGGTCACAGATACGCAGTATTTT,CASSPRQVTDTQYF
many,TRBV19,TRBJ2-3,TRBD2,TGTGCCAGTGGACTAGCGGCTTTCACAGATACGCAGTATTTT,CASGLAAFTDTQYF
many,TRBV19,TRBJ2-3,TRBD2,TGTGCCAGTAGTATCGGGCTAGCGGGAGCAGATACGCAGTATTTT,CASSIGLAGADTQYF
NA,TRBV7-2,TRBJ2-1,NA,TGTGCCAGCAGCTTAGATTTCGGGATCTCCTACAATGAGCAGTTCTTC,CASSLDFGISYNEQFF
hyperexpanded,TRBV7-2,TRBJ2-5,TRBD1,TGTGCCAGCAGCCGGGACAGGGGTTTAGAGACCCAGTACTTC,CASSRDRGLETQYF
NA,TRBV7-2,TRBJ2-7,TRBD2,TGTGCCAGCAGCCCTAGGGGCCCAGGAGCGGGAGTGTCCTACGAGCAGTACTTC,CASSPRGPGAGVSYEQYF
few,TRBV5-1,TRBJ2-5,TRBD2,TGCGCCAGCAGCTCCCAAGCTGAGACTAGCGGGAGTCCCCATGAGCAGTACTTC,CASSSQAETSGSPHEQYF
few,TRBV7-8,TRBJ2-7,TRBD2,TGTGCCAGCAGCGCCCTGGGACTAGCGAGTAGATCCGAGCAGTACTTC,CASSALGLASRSEQYF
NA,TRBV7-2,TRBJ2-7,NA,TGTGCCAGCAGCTTAGTCTCCTACAATGAGCAGTACTTC,CASSLVSYNEQYF
many,TRBV10-1,TRBJ2-1,TRBD2,TGCGCCAGCAGTGAGTTCGAGACTAGCGGGGCTAGCTCCTACAATGAGCAGTTCTTC,CASSEFETSGASSYNEQFF
NA,TRBV7-9,TRBJ1-6,NA,TGTGCCAGCAGCTACCCTTTTGGACACCACTTC,CASSYPFGHHF
few,TRBV28,TRBJ2-5,NA,TGTGCCAGCAGTACACTCGGACAGCAAGAGACCCAGTACTTC,CASSTLGQQETQYF
NA,TRBV10-3,TRBJ2-1,TRBD1,TGTGCCATCAGGGACAGGGTCAATGAGCAGTTCTTC,CAIRDRVNEQFF
medium-sized,TRBV7-2,TRBJ2-5,TRBD1,TGTGCCAGCAGTTATACCGCGGGACAGGGCCCGAAGACCCAGTACTTC,CASSYTAGQGPKTQYF
NA,TRBV7-3,TRBJ2-5,TRBD2,TGTGCCAGCAGCACCGGACTAGCGGAAGAGACCCAGTACTTC,CASSTGLAEETQYF
NA,TRBV7-2,TRBJ1-2,TRBD1,TGTGCCAGCAGCCGACAGGGGGCGGTGGGCTACACCTTC,CASSRQGAVGYTF
NA,TRBV7-2,TRBJ2-5,TRBD2,TGTGCCAGCAGCCCGACTAGCACCCAAGAGACCCAGTACTTC,CASSPTSTQETQYF